This passage covers 22 T cell receptor beta chains from one sample sequenced in a study of tumor-infiltrating lymphocytes in oesophageal squamous cell carcinoma. From the PCR reads, TCRdb called clonotypes with MiXCR, one entry per CDR3 protein. In the table there are some 15,000 distinct CDR3 sequences, roughly 45% of which are singletons. The source material was blood. Receptors originate from a female donor with esophageal squamous cell carcinoma.

This clonotype was detected ten times or more. CDR3 loop: CASSPTDRHVTDTQYF. The CDR3 coding sequence is TGTGCCAGCTCACCAACGGACAGGCACGTAACAGATACGCAGTATTTT. The J gene is TRBJ2-3, the V gene TRBV18, with 7 bases aligning to TRBD1. Germline V gene data show CDR1 as KGHSH and CDR2 as LQKENI. This CDR3 is built from 16 residues. Germline trimming cut 2 bases from V and 3 bases from J; bases unmatched to any gene: 8. The whole variable domain, filled in from reference TRBV18 and TRBJ2-3, reads NAGVMQNPRHLVRRRGQEARLRCSPMKGHSHVYWYRQLPEEGLKFMVYLQKENIIDESGMPKERFSAEFPKEGPSILRIQQVVRGDSAAYFCASSPTDRHVTDTQYFGPGTRLTVL.

The chain has TRBV7-9 and TRBJ2-3, with 8 bases lining up with TRBD1. The germline V gene encodes CDR1 SEHNR and CDR2 FQNEAQ (reference sequence). V lost 7 bases and J lost 0; bases outside the gene matches: 3. CDR3 size: 14 residues. The CDR3, as DNA: TGTGCCAGCAACCGACAGGGGAGCACAGATACGCAGTATTTT. It specifies CASNRQGSTDTQYF.

This chain joins TRBV6-1 and TRBJ2-5; D gene uncertain. The DNA end is more similar to TRBJ2-1, so the J call may be wrong. This CDR3 is built from 11 residues. CDR1 is MNHNS and CDR2 is SASEGT in the germline V gene. In nucleotides, the CDR3 is TGTGCCAGCAGGGAGAACAATGAGCAGTTCTTC. It specifies CASRENNEQFF.

The chain combines TRBV6-1 with TRBJ2-3; D tentatively fits TRBD1 or TRBD2 (5 bases each). The CDR3 consists of 14 residues. Trimming removed 7 bases at V and 2 bases at J, with 13 bases between. Germline CDR1 reads MNHNS; CDR2 reads SASEGT. CDR3 amino acids: CASMSLGTTDTQYF. The CDR3 nucleotides read TGTGCCAGCATGAGTCTAGGGACCACAGATACGCAGTATTTT.

The table lists this clonotype with many counts. The genes are TRBV18 and TRBJ2-5, with D tentatively TRBD1 (5 bases). The CDR3 totals 15 residues. V shed 2 bases and J shed 1 base, with 11 bases lying between them. CDR1 and CDR2 from the germline V gene are KGHSH and LQKENI. The CDR3 sequence: CASSPLAGLQETQYF. The CDR3 DNA reads TGTGCCAGCTCACCATTGGCAGGGCTCCAAGAGACCCAGTACTTC.

The V gene is TRBV6-1, the J gene TRBJ1-3, with TRBD1 matching 8 bases. The CDR3 runs to 13 residues. With V trimmed by 7 bases and J by 5 bases, 4 bases remained unmatched. The germline gives CDR1 MNHNS, CDR2 SASEGT. The CDR3 bases are TGTGCCAGCAATAGACAGGGGAGAAACACCATATATTTT. It specifies CASNRQGRNTIYF.

Details on this clonotype: A clone one base away is much larger, so this may be a read error. This chain connects TRBV12-3 or TRBV12-4 to TRBJ2-7; perhaps TRBD2 as D (6 bases). Trimming took off 8 bases at V and 7 bases at J, with 24 bases between the two ends. The CDR3 loop spans 15 amino acids. The DNA for the CDR3 is TGTGCCAGCGGTGCGTTGGCGGGATCCTACAATGAGCAGTACTTC. Translating gives CASGALAGSYNEQYF.

This clonotype came up many times. The V and J genes are TRBV10-3 and TRBJ2-1, with 7 bases identical to TRBD2. The DNA matches TRBJ2-5 better at its end, which makes the J call doubtful. Per the germline V gene, CDR1 is ENHRY and CDR2 is SYGVKD. The CDR3 totals 14 residues. The DNA of the CDR3 is TGTGCCATCATGGGAGGGAGCGCCGGGGAGACCCAGTACTTC. Translating gives CAIMGGSAGETQYF.

In this sample, this clonotype turned up many times. The V call is TRBV28, the J call TRBJ2-3; D is possibly TRBD1 (6 bases). Germline values: CDR1 MDHEN, CDR2 SYDVKM. V lost 4 bases to trimming and J lost 3 bases, with 17 bases between them. The CDR3 consists of 16 residues. CDR3 nucleotides: TGTGCCAGCAGTTCGTACACAGGGCAGGGTACAGATACGCAGTATTTT. It yields the protein CASSSYTGQGTDTQYF. The full variable domain, its missing parts supplied by reference TRBV28 and TRBJ2-3, is DVKVTQSSRYLVKRTGEKVFLECVQDMDHENMFWYRQDPGLGLRLIYFSYDVKMKEKGDIPEGYSVSREKKERFSLILESASTNQTSMYLCASSSYTGQGTDTQYFGPGTRLTVL.

In this sample, this clonotype turned up many times. The chain recombines TRBV10-3 with TRBJ2-1; 8 bases line up with TRBD2. Germline CDR1 reads ENHRY; CDR2 reads SYGVKD. The CDR3 totals 15 residues. The junction had 6 bases not matched to a gene; V was cut back by 6 bases and J by 2 bases. Here the CDR3 DNA reads TGTGCCATCAGCTCAAGCGGGAGTACCTACAATGAGCAGTTCTTC. Translating gives CAISSSGSTYNEQFF.

A few counts support this clonotype. This rearrangement joins TRBV28 to TRBJ1-2, with D maybe TRBD1 (5 bases). The length of the CDR3 is 12 residues. V dropped 3 bases and J dropped 4 bases, with 6 bases sitting between them. Germline-derived CDR1 and CDR2 are MDHEN and SYDVKM. CDR3 loop: CASSFQGYGYTF. DNA of the CDR3: TGTGCCAGCAGTTTCCAGGGCTATGGCTACACCTTC.

This clonotype appeared many times. The chain links TRBV7-3 to TRBJ2-1; D is possibly TRBD1 (5 bases). The CDR3 loop spans 17 amino acids. V gave up 1 base and J gave up 4 bases, with 17 bases separating them. Germline values: CDR1 SGHTA, CDR2 FQGTGA. CDR3 bases: TGTGCCAGCAGCTTAATCGGCGGACAAGATTTTTACAATGAGCAGTTCTTC. Its translation is CASSLIGGQDFYNEQFF.

This clonotype was found many times. V gene TRBV7-2 combines with J gene TRBJ2-7, with 7 bases matching TRBD1. The CDR3 sequence is 13 residues long. Germline V gene lookup returns CDR1 SGHTA and CDR2 FQGNSA. Trimming at V came to 10 bases and at J to 7 bases, leaving 13 bases not matched to a gene. The CDR3 reads CATEQGSYNEQYF. CDR3 coding DNA: TGTGCCACCGAACAGGGGTCCTACAATGAGCAGTACTTC.

In this sample, this clonotype turned up many times. The chain carries TRBV18 and TRBJ2-5; 10 bases are a match to TRBD1. CDR3 length equals 15 residues. V dropped 6 bases and J dropped 4; count of bases not matched to a gene: 8. The germline V gene encodes CDR1 KGHSH and CDR2 LQKENI. The CDR3 protein is CASSGSGTGAETQYF. The CDR3 region has the DNA TGTGCCAGCTCCGGCTCCGGGACAGGGGCAGAGACCCAGTACTTC.

The chain has TRBV7-6 and TRBJ2-1; 11 bases line up with TRBD1. V was clipped by 0 bases and J by 8 bases; unmatched bases: 12. The CDR3 extends over 18 amino acids. Germline loops: CDR1 SGHVS, CDR2 FNYEAQ. This CDR3 is CASSLAGYGTGGGDEQFF. As DNA, the CDR3 is TGTGCCAGCAGCTTAGCGGGTTACGGGACAGGGGGTGGTGATGAGCAGTTCTTC.

At least ten counts were recorded for this clonotype. CDR3 in amino acids: CATAPGQANTGELFF. CDR3 in DNA: TGTGCCACAGCTCCGGGACAAGCGAACACCGGGGAGCTGTTTTTT. The chain links TRBV10-3 to TRBJ2-2, with TRBD1 as a possible D gene (6 bases). The ends were cut back, 10 bases at V and 0 bases at J, with 15 bases in the middle. This CDR3 has 15 residues. The germline V gene has CDR1 ENHRY and CDR2 SYGVKD.

On this clonotype: Without the conserved terminal phenylalanine or tryptophan, this CDR3 likely stems from a read error. Because the CDR3's place on the DNA is in doubt, the DNA is left out and the CDR3 is given as listed by TCRdb. The CDR3 protein is CASSSLQG. The chain recombines TRBV6-1 with TRBJ2-6; the D call TRBD1 from the table was never checked on the DNA. The CDR3 is made up of 8 amino acids, end residues included. In germline, CDR1 is MNHNS, CDR2 SASEGT.

This clonotype showed up many times. No conserved phenylalanine or tryptophan ends this CDR3, so it is likely a read error. The DNA is omitted, as the CDR3 cannot be located on it reliably, and the CDR3 follows TCRdb's listing. The V and J genes are TRBV7-8 and TRBJ2-7. Including both end residues, the CDR3 is 17 amino acids long. Looked up from germline, CDR1 is SGHVS and CDR2 is FQNEAQ. The CDR3 spells CASSDEGRFVRGYTFGS.

To note about this clonotype: Because the CDR3's place on the DNA is in doubt, the DNA is left out and the CDR3 is given as listed by TCRdb. The V call is TRBV7-2, the J call TRBJ2-1; TRBD2 is the table's D call and was not checked against the DNA. The CDR3 region is 24 residues in length, termini included. CDR1 is SGHTA and CDR2 is FQGNSA in the germline V gene. The CDR3 protein is CASTNQTSMYLCASGGATTYEQYF.

As regards this clonotype: The CDR3 does not close with the conserved phenylalanine or tryptophan, likely indicating a read error. The DNA is omitted, as the CDR3 cannot be located on it reliably, and the CDR3 follows TCRdb's listing. The rearrangement uses TRBV11-2 and TRBJ2-1; TRBD1 is taken as the D call from the table, unchecked against the DNA. From its first to its last residue, the CDR3 has 17 amino acids. CDR1 SGHAT and CDR2 FQNNGV come from the germline V gene. The CDR3 loop is CASSLEGTGSSPLHFGN.

This clonotype showed up just a few times. The chain is built from TRBV19 and TRBJ2-7; 12 nucleotides match TRBD2. CDR1 and CDR2 (germline): LNHDA, SQIVND (reference sequence). Losses at the gene ends were 9 bases for V and 7 bases for J; bases not matched to a gene: 13. The CDR3 sequence is 15 residues long. The CDR3 coding sequence is TGTGCCAGCCACCCAACTAGCGGGGGGTACAATGAGCAGTACTTC. Translated: CASHPTSGGYNEQYF.

This clonotype was picked up many times. The chain couples TRBV14 to TRBJ2-3; unclear D gene. This CDR3 is built from 16 residues. The V end was cut by 4 bases, the J end by 2 bases, with 16 bases between. Germline CDR1 SGHDN, CDR2 FVKESK. The CDR3 protein is CASSRAELWSTDTQYF. The CDR3 bases are TGTGCCAGCAGCCGAGCCGAGTTGTGGTCCACAGATACGCAGTATTTT. Based on the CDR3 plus reference TRBV14 and TRBJ2-3, the full variable domain is EAGVTQFPSHSVIEKGQTVTLRCDPISGHDNLYWYRRVMGKEIKFLLHFVKESKQDESGMPNNRFLAERTGGTYSTLKVQPAELEDSGVYFCASSRAELWSTDTQYFGPGTRLTVL.